The 25 T cell receptor beta chains given below trace back to one sample, sequenced in a study of cytomegalovirus exposure and HLA in healthy donors. Sequenced by immunoSEQ multiplex PCR; TCRdb stores in-frame clones only, minus some. The sample includes roughly 200,000 clones, 80% to 85% of them seen just once. The source material was PBMCs. Every receptor here comes from a woman aged 18 to 35 in good health and CMV-seropositive.

The chain joins TRBV7-8 to TRBJ2-7; tentatively, D is TRBD1 (5 bases). CDR3 length: 13 residues. Germline V gene data show CDR1 as SGHVS and CDR2 as FQNEAQ. With 0 bases removed from V and 3 bases from J, the gap between germline ends came to 6 bases. As DNA, the CDR3 is TGTGCCAGCAGCTTAGCTGGACACTACGAGCAGTACTTC. It codes for CASSLAGHYEQYF.

The chain uses TRBV4-1 and TRBJ2-3; perhaps TRBD2 as D (5 bases). This CDR3 region has 15 residues. Germline V CDR1 and CDR2: MGHRA, YSYEKL. Deletions cut 7 bases from V and 1 base from J, with 15 bases between. In DNA form, the CDR3 reads TGCGCCAGCACGGCTAGCCCACCCGGCACAGATACGCAGTATTTT. This gives the protein CASTASPPGTDTQYF.

The chain has TRBV9 and TRBJ2-1, with D unresolved. Between the trimmed V and J ends, which lost 0 bases and 7 bases, there was a span of 8 bases. CDR1 and CDR2 (germline): SGDLS, YYNGEE. The CDR3 spans 13 residues. The CDR3 DNA reads TGTGCCAGCAGCGTAGAGCCCGGTAATGAGCAGTTCTTC. It translates to CASSVEPGNEQFF.

The CDR3 spells CASSQELGRGVGVGYGYTF. CDR3 sequence (DNA): TGCGCCAGCAGCCAAGAGCTGGGCAGGGGGGTAGGGGTTGGCTATGGCTACACCTTC. This sequence joins TRBV4-3 and TRBJ1-2; 7 bases line up with TRBD1. Germline CDR1 reads LGHNA; CDR2 reads YSLEER. Germline trimming cut 0 bases from V and 4 bases from J; bases unmatched to any gene: 17. The CDR3 spans 19 residues.

The CDR3 loop reads CASSFGSTDTQYF. For the CDR3, the DNA is TGTGCCAGCAGCTTTGGCAGCACAGATACGCAGTATTTT. This rearrangement joins TRBV7-9 to TRBJ2-3; no definite D call. Trimming removed 3 bases from V and 0 bases from J, with 4 bases in between. This CDR3 has 13 residues. Germline CDR1 reads SEHNR; CDR2 reads FQNEAQ (reference sequence). Supplemented by reference TRBV7-9 and TRBJ2-3, the full variable domain reads DTGVSQNPRHKITKRGQNVTFRCDPISEHNRLYWYRQTLGQGPEFLTYFQNEAQLEKSRLLSDRFSAERPKGSFSTLEIQRTEQGDSAMYLCASSFGSTDTQYFGPGTRLTVL.

The chain uses TRBV2 and TRBJ2-1; 12 nucleotides match TRBD2. Trimming cost V 5 bases and J 9 bases; bases outside gene matches: 5. Germline CDR1 reads SNHLY; CDR2 reads FYNNEI. This CDR3 spans 14 amino acids. The CDR3 region has the DNA TGTGCCAGCAGTCGACTAGCGGGGGCTTTTGAGCAGTTCTTC. Translating gives CASSRLAGAFEQFF.

V usage is TRBV27 and J usage is TRBJ1-2; TRBD1 might be the D (5 bases). The V gene's germline CDR1 is MNHEY and CDR2 SMNVEV (reference sequence). CDR3 size: 14 residues. V lost 6 bases, J lost 7 bases, and 18 bases lay in between. CDR3 in DNA: TGTGCCAGCAGGCTTAGAGGGGCCGGGGGTGGCTACACCTTC. The encoded protein is CASRLRGAGGGYTF.

This clone was found a few times. CDR3 protein: CASSLDTGGGGYTF. CDR3 DNA sequence: TGCGCCAGCAGCTTGGATACAGGGGGTGGTGGCTACACCTTC. The chain joins TRBV5-1 to TRBJ1-2, with 8 bases aligning to TRBD1. This CDR3 has 14 residues. V shed 0 bases, J shed 7 bases, and the junction held 5 bases outside the gene matches. CDR1 is SGHRS, CDR2 YFSETQ, per germline.

V gene TRBV19 combines with J gene TRBJ1-1, with 8 bases fitting TRBD1. V gave up 9 bases and J gave up 1 base; unmatched junction bases: 4. Germline CDR1 LNHDA, CDR2 SQIVND (reference sequence). The CDR3 has 13 amino acids. The CDR3 DNA is TGTGCCAGCGACAGGGGACCGAACACTGAAGCTTTCTTT. Translating it yields CASDRGPNTEAFF.

This chain uses TRBV2 with TRBJ2-2; D is uncertain. The CDR3 is made up of 16 amino acids. Germline-derived CDR1 and CDR2 are SNHLY and FYNNEI. V lost 3 bases and J 6 bases, leaving 17 bases between the germline ends. The chain's CDR3 is CASSDILAEVAGELFF. The CDR3 DNA reads TGTGCCAGCAGTGATATATTGGCAGAGGTTGCCGGGGAGCTGTTTTTT.

The V gene is TRBV2, the J gene TRBJ1-2; the D gene is possibly TRBD1 (6 bases). The CDR3 sequence is 13 residues long. Between the trimmed V and J ends, which lost 8 bases and 4 bases, there was a span of 14 bases. Germline values: CDR1 SNHLY, CDR2 FYNNEI. The CDR3 is CASPGGDTYGYTF. In DNA form, the CDR3 reads TGTGCCAGCCCGGGGGGGGACACCTATGGCTACACCTTC.

V gene TRBV5-1 combines with J gene TRBJ1-2, with D tentatively TRBD1 (5 bases). The germline V gene encodes CDR1 SGHRS and CDR2 YFSETQ. The V end lost 0 bases, the J end lost 2 bases, and 8 bases lay between the germline ends. The CDR3 sequence is 14 residues long. CDR3 in amino acids: CASSLEGKNYGYTF. The CDR3 DNA sequence: TGCGCCAGCAGCTTGGAGGGGAAAAACTATGGCTACACCTTC. Supplemented by reference TRBV5-1 and TRBJ1-2, the full variable domain reads KAGVTQTPRYLIKTRGQQVTLSCSPISGHRSVSWYQQTPGQGLQFLFEYFSETQRNKGNFPGRFSGRQFSNSRSEMNVSTLELGDSALYLCASSLEGKNYGYTFGSGTRLTVV.

The chain is built from TRBV19 and TRBJ2-7, with TRBD1 identical over 10 bases. This CDR3 spans 15 amino acids. Looked up from germline, CDR1 is LNHDA and CDR2 is SQIVND (reference sequence). V lost 5 bases, J lost 7 bases, and 11 bases stayed unmatched. The CDR3, as DNA: TGTGCCAGTAGTGTCGACAGGGGGCTATCGGGTGAGCAGTACTTC. It encodes CASSVDRGLSGEQYF.

The chain recombines TRBV20-1 with TRBJ2-7; D call uncertain. Germline CDR1 is DFQATT and CDR2 is SNEGSKA (reference sequence). This CDR3 is built from 10 residues. Deletions cut 6 bases from V and 6 bases from J, with 9 bases between. CDR3 amino acids: CSATYREQYF. In DNA form, the CDR3 reads TGCAGTGCAACCTACCGCGAGCAGTACTTC.

To note about this clone: Other DNA sequences of this sample code for an identical CDR3. The CDR3 region has the DNA TGTGCCAGCTCACCGGGACAGGGCGACTATGGCTACACCTTC. Encoded protein: CASSPGQGDYGYTF. The chain links TRBV18 to TRBJ1-2, with TRBD1 matching over 9 bases. The length of the CDR3 is 14 residues. V lost 3 bases and J lost 3; bases outside the gene matches: 2. Germline CDR1 and CDR2: KGHSH and LQKENI.

The gene calls are TRBV2 and TRBJ2-7; maybe TRBD1 (5 bases). The ends were cut back, 4 bases at V and 3 bases at J, with 13 bases in the middle. Germline-derived CDR1 and CDR2 are SNHLY and FYNNEI. This CDR3 region has 14 residues. The CDR3 sequence is CASSVAREYYEQYF. The CDR3 DNA sequence: TGTGCCAGCAGTGTTGCCAGGGAATACTACGAGCAGTACTTC. The variable domain in full, completed from reference TRBV2 and TRBJ2-7, reads EPEVTQTPSHQVTQMGQEVILRCVPISNHLYFYWYRQILGQKVEFLVSFYNNEISEKSEIFDDQFSVERPDGSNFTLKIRSTKLEDSAMYFCASSVAREYYEQYFGPGTRLTVT.

CDR3 sequence (DNA): TGTGCCAGCACTATCACGCGTGGAGGTAGCTCCTACGAGCAGTACTTC. Its protein product is CASTITRGGSSYEQYF. The chain combines TRBV11-1 with TRBJ2-7, with a tentative D call TRBD2 (5 bases). The CDR3 spans 16 residues. Trimming took off 7 bases at V and 0 bases at J, with 19 bases between the two ends. From germline, CDR1 is SGHAT and CDR2 FQDESV (reference sequence).

This chain joins TRBV5-6 and TRBJ2-3, with D possibly TRBD2 on 5 matching bases. The V gene's germline CDR1 is SGHDT and CDR2 YYEEEE. V was cut by 4 bases and J by 1 base, with 16 bases left in between. This CDR3 spans 16 amino acids. CDR3 amino acids: CASSAIPGIRTDTQYF. In DNA, the CDR3 is TGTGCCAGCAGCGCCATACCGGGAATTCGCACAGATACGCAGTATTTT.

The chain has TRBV27 and TRBJ2-3; D is undetermined. Germline V gene sequence: CDR1 MNHEY, CDR2 SMNVEV (reference sequence). Trimming took 10 bases from V and 6 from J, leaving 26 bases between them. CDR3 length: 16 residues. The CDR3 reads CATARLDAASADTQYF. CDR3 DNA sequence: TGTGCCACCGCACGATTGGATGCGGCCTCGGCCGATACGCAGTATTTT.

The chain employs TRBV7-9 and TRBJ2-7, with D possibly being TRBD2 (5 bases). Germline V gene sequence: CDR1 SEHNR, CDR2 FQNEAQ (reference sequence). The V end lost 1 base, the J end lost 0 bases, and 7 bases lay between the germline ends. There are 14 residues in the CDR3. CDR3 amino acids: CASSLEGSSYEQYF. The CDR3 DNA is TGTGCCAGCAGCTTAGAAGGGAGCTCCTACGAGCAGTACTTC. The full variable domain, in which reference TRBV7-9 and TRBJ2-7 provide the parts outside the CDR3, is DTGVSQNPRHKITKRGQNVTFRCDPISEHNRLYWYRQTLGQGPEFLTYFQNEAQLEKSRLLSDRFSAERPKGSFSTLEIQRTEQGDSAMYLCASSLEGSSYEQYFGPGTRLTVT.

CDR3 protein: CASSDSGTGKAQYF. The CDR3 bases are TGTGCCAGCAGTGATTCCGGGACAGGGAAGGCCCAGTACTTC. The rearrangement uses TRBV25-1 and TRBJ2-5; the match to TRBD1 covers 9 bases. This CDR3 is 14 amino acids long. Per the germline V gene, CDR1 is MGHDK and CDR2 is SYGVNS. The trim removed 3 bases at V and 9 bases at J, leaving 8 bases unmatched.

In its sample, this clone was seen a few times. The chain has TRBV28 and TRBJ2-3, with 16 positions matching TRBD2. The CDR3 runs 19 residues. Per the germline V gene, CDR1 is MDHEN and CDR2 is SYDVKM. Losses at the gene ends were 5 bases for V and 3 bases for J; bases not matched to a gene: 11. In DNA form, the CDR3 reads TGTGCCAGCAGTCCACGCCCGGGACTAGCGGGGGGGCGGACAGATACGCAGTATTTT. Protein product: CASSPRPGLAGGRTDTQYF.

The chain joins TRBV5-4 to TRBJ2-1, with 8 bases lining up with TRBD2. CDR1 SGHNT and CDR2 YYREEE come from the germline V gene (reference sequence). CDR3 size: 15 residues. V shed 3 bases, J shed 5 bases, and the junction held 7 bases outside the gene matches. For the CDR3, the DNA is TGTGCCAGCAGCTCTCGGACTAGCTTGAACAATGAGCAGTTCTTC. Translation: CASSSRTSLNNEQFF.

The gene calls are TRBV10-3 and TRBJ2-6; D is perhaps TRBD1 (5 bases). V was cut by 2 bases and J by 1 base, with 6 bases left in between. This CDR3 spans 15 amino acids. CDR1 and CDR2 from the germline V gene are ENHRY and SYGVKD. Written as DNA, the CDR3 is TGTGCCATCAGTGAGAGGGGTTCTGGGGCCAACGTCCTGACTTTC. Its protein is CAISERGSGANVLTF.

The chain combines TRBV6-5 with TRBJ1-6, with D unresolved. V was shortened by 2 bases and J by 9 bases, with 8 bases between the two germline ends. This CDR3 has 13 residues. CDR1 is MNHEY, CDR2 SVGAGI, per germline. The CDR3 loop reads CASSYDNFSPLHF. The CDR3 region has the DNA TGTGCCAGCAGTTACGACAATTTTTCACCCCTCCACTTT.